This T cell receptor beta chain was recovered during a study of resident and recirculating memory T cells in vitiligo. Study-level points and caveats: Sequences differed between biopsy sites and patients, suggesting private specificity.

V trimming: 7 bases; J trimming: 10 bases; junction bases outside the gene matches: 13. The CDR3 covers 15 residues. From germline, CDR1 is SNHLY and CDR2 FYNNEI. Sequencing used immunoSEQ multiplex PCR; TCRdb keeps in-frame clones, though not all of them. In the table there are about 45,000 clones, about 90% of which are singletons. Only a few counts were recorded for this clone. Its antigen is still unknown. Material for sequencing was blood. The chain has TRBV2 and TRBJ1-4, with 9 nucleotides matching TRBD1. This clonotype was sampled from a male donor with vitiligo. This CDR3 is CASTERGTGLGKLFF. The CDR3 coding sequence is TGTGCCAGCACCGAGAGGGGGACAGGGCTAGGAAAACTGTTTTTT.